This TCR beta chain was identified in a study of blood T cell repertoires in COVID-19. Study-wide context: Researchers got acute and convalescent COVID-19 samples from the United States, Italy and Spain.

This CDR3 region has 12 residues. Measured with immunoSEQ multiplex PCR; TCRdb has only the in-frame clones, and not every one. Of 300,000 to 350,000 clones listed, roughly 90% are singletons. The sequenced material came from peripheral blood. The sequence was collected from a woman aged 70-85 years with COVID-19, enrolled during active disease. The V call is TRBV21-1, the J call TRBJ1-2. TRBV21-1 is a pseudogene segment. The CDR3 loop is CASSREGYGYTF. The CDR3 coding sequence is TGTGCCAGCAGCAGAGAGGGTTATGGCTACACCTTC.